This TCR beta chain was found in a study of blood T cells in healthy people across ages. A second PCR, run for about 7 to 11 cycles, used a sample-barcoded 5' primer plus a J-beta primer mix. A tag from a template-switch adaptor with 12 random nucleotides marked each cDNA molecule. TCRdb fed the 5' RACE reads into MiXCR, producing one record per CDR3 protein. The sample consists of approximately 800,000 distinct CDR3 sequences, 58% of them appearing once. This clonotype occurred a few times. Deletions cut 7 bases from V and 5 bases from J, with 18 bases between. CDR1 and CDR2 (germline): MNHEY, SVGAGI. CDR3 length: 14 amino acids.

The sequence was collected from a man aged 30 to 39 in good health. The V call is TRBV6-5, the J call TRBJ2-7; D is perhaps TRBD2 (5 bases). Sequenced: blood. The CDR3 DNA follows: TGTGCCAGCAAAAGACGGGGAGTGGTTAACGAGCAGTACTTC. This codes for CASKRRGVVNEQYF.